This T cell receptor (beta chain) was sequenced during a study of T cells in Graves' hyperthyroidism and ophthalmopathy (dated by TCRdb to the late 2010s). In the study overall: Peripheral blood was collected at initial diagnosis, before any treatment. To identify TCR V-J signatures that set the groups apart, the researchers used a discovery cohort of about a hundred patients, made up of 40 to 45 with Graves' ophthalmopathy and about 55 with stable Graves' hyperthyroidism. The approximately 100 discovery patients were divided at random into training and test sets in a 7:3 ratio. In six Graves' hyperthyroidism patients, the study also compared T-cell repertoires from thyroid tissue with T-cell repertoires from blood. According to the paper, TCR Vbeta CDR3 sequencing was carried out on 135 peripheral blood samples, which came from under 50 ophthalmopathy, 75 or so hyperthyroidism and roughly 17 progressor patients. An independent validation cohort of under 20 hyperthyroidism patients and approximately 15 patients who later progressed to ophthalmopathy tested prospective prediction of ophthalmopathy. After sampling, hyperthyroidism patients received methimazole starting at 30 mg daily, and ophthalmopathy patients received high-dose intravenous methylprednisolone. Overall study results and their limits: In cross-validation, a model built on a 13 V-J signature told ophthalmopathy apart from stable hyperthyroidism with 85% to 90% sensitivity and about 81% specificity, and in testing the same model reached 80%/75%. Blood samples also contained most of the expanded thyroid clonotypes (frequency above 0.001), which suggests that blood repertoires may reflect thyroid immune responses. In validation, progression to ophthalmopathy was predicted by the model with 70.59% sensitivity and roughly 76% specificity, a median of approximately 6.5 months before onset. No statistical method was used to set the sample size in advance, and investigators knew the group allocation.

TCR beta CDR3 regions were amplified from RNA transcripts. The first round of RT-PCR for the TCR CDR3 was performed with the HTBI primer set and the Qiagen OneStep RT-PCR kit. A second multiplex PCR round built the libraries, followed by size selection and purification. Paired-end sequencing of the libraries was performed with 100 bp reads on an Illumina HiSeq2000. On the study's bioinformatics: SOAPnuke was used to process the raw data, with reads discarded if the reads contained adapters or uncalled bases, had a mean Phred below 15, or lacked an exact constant-primer or identifier match. High-quality paired reads were merged with COPE v1.2.5, and unique nucleotide sequences were defined as clonotypes. Clonotypes were aligned to IMGT TRBV, TRBD and TRBJ reference segments using MiTCR v1.1. The analysis included only V-J combinations with a frequency above 0.0001, which together covered 99% to 99.2% of the repertoires. A TCS score was defined as the ratio between F50 (clonal expansion) and ExV (chaos), using BLOSUM62-based TCRdist between CDR3 peptides within each V-J. Welch's t-statistics and random forest reduced roughly 500 V-J features to roughly 13, which were used in a naive Bayes classifier (R e1071). The public reads were run again by TCRdb, first through fastp at Q25 and then through MiXCR, and only productive beta chains were kept. Rows with a matching CDR3 protein are joined into one entry that keeps the most common DNA and genes. The V and J calls reflect TCRdb's pipeline rather than the authors' work. The table for this sample lists hundreds of thousands of distinct CDR3 sequences; 16% of them were counted only once. Of the sample, approximately 18% falls within the top ten clones.

Relative to germline, V is 3 bases shorter and J is 2 bases shorter, with 18 bases between their ends. The germline V gene yields SGHDT for CDR1 and YYEEEE for CDR2. From its cysteine to its phenylalanine, the CDR3 spans 16 amino acids. The entry retains the CDR3 DNA only, 48 bases that are in frame from base 1. This clonotype was seen a few times. It has no known antigen specificity. No much larger clone exists at a distance of one base, and base qualities are not known. Stable Graves' hyperthyroidism was defined as no progression to ophthalmopathy during 18 months of follow-up. Hyperthyroidism patients were newly diagnosed, with disease duration under 2 months, and aged 18 to 65 years. Patients with uncontrolled infections, other autoimmune diseases, pregnancy or lactation were excluded. Diagnoses were based on clinical symptoms, serum thyroxine and TRAb, thyroid ultrasound and orbital computed tomography. PBMCs were separated from roughly 10 ml of fresh peripheral blood using Ficoll-Paque density gradient centrifugation. Total RNA was extracted using Trizol reagent, and RNA quality was assessed on an Agilent 2100 Bioanalyzer.

The sequence is built from TRBV5-6 and TRBJ2-7, with a tentative D gene TRBD2 over 6 matching bases. The sample consisted of blood. The TCR comes from a woman between 18 and 29 years old with Graves' hyperthyroidism. The CDR3 sequence is CASSSTAGTVAYEQYF. The DNA is as follows: TGTGCCAGCAGCTCGACTGCAGGGACTGTCGCCTACGAGCAGTACTTC.